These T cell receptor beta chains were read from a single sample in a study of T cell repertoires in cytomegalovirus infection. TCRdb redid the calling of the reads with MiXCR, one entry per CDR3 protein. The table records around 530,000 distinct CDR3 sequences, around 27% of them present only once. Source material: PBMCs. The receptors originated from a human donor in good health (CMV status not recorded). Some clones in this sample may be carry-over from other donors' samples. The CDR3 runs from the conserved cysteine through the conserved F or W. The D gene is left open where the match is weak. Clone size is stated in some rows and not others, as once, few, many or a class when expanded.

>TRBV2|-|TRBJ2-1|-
TGTGCCAGCAGTGTGGGGGTTCGTGAGCAGTTCTTC
CASSVGVREQFF
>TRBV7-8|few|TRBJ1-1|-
TGTGCCAGCAGCTTAGAAGGGACAACGAACACTGAAGCTTTCTTT
CASSLEGTTNTEAFF
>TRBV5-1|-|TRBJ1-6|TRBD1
TGCGCCAGCAGCGTAGACAGGGGATCGAATTCACCCCTCCACTTT
CASSVDRGSNSPLHF
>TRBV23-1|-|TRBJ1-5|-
TGCGCCAGCTACAGGGAGCCCCTTTTCACCCATCAGCCCCAGCATTTT
CASYREPLFTHQPQHF
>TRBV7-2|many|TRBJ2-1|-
TGTGCCAGCAGCTTCCCAGGGTCCTACAATGAGCAGTTCTTC
CASSFPGSYNEQFF
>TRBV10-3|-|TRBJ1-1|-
TGTGCCATCGCAACCCCTCCGAGGGGCACTGAAGCTTTCTTT
CAIATPPRGTEAFF
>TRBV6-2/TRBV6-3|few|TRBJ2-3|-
TGTGCCAGCAGTTCGAGGAGAGGTGGCGCAGATACGCAGTATTTT
CASSSRRGGADTQYF
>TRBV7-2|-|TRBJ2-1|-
TGTGCCAGCAGCTTAGAACCCCGGGTACCCAATGAGCAGTTCTTC
CASSLEPRVPNEQFF
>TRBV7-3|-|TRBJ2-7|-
TGTGCCAGCAGCTTAAAGCGGCTGCGGTACTTC
CASSLKRLRYF
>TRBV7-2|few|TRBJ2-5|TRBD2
TGTGCCAGCAGCGCTGGACTAGGGAGAGAGACCCAGTACTTC
CASSAGLGRETQYF
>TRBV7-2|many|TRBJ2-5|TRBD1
TGTGCCAGCAGCCCACAGGGGGCAGAGACCCAGTACTTC
CASSPQGAETQYF
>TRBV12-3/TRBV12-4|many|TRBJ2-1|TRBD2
TGTGCCAGCAGCGAACTAGCGGGAGTAAACAATGAGCAGTTCTTC
CASSELAGVNNEQFF
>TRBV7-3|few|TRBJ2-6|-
TGTGCCAGCACTGTAACCCCGGGCGGATTCGTCCTGACTTTC
CASTVTPGGFVLTF
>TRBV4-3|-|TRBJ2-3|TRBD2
TGCGCCAGCAGCCAAGACATGCTAGCGGGGGGGAGAGGTACGCAGTATTTT
CASSQDMLAGGRGTQYF
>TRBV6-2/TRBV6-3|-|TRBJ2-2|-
TGTGCCAGCAGTTACTCCCTGTTGGACTACAAAAACACCGGGGAGCTGTTTTTT
CASSYSLLDYKNTGELFF
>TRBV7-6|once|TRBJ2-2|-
TGTGCCAGCAGCTTAGCGTTGAGGGGCGACACCGGGGAGCTGTTTTTT
CASSLALRGDTGELFF
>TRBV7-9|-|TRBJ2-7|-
TGTGCCAGCACCCCACGAAGTGATTCCTACGAGCAGTACTTC
CASTPRSDSYEQYF
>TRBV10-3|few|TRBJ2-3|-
TGTGCCATCAGTGAGAGGGGACCAGATACGCAGTATTTT
CAISERGPDTQYF
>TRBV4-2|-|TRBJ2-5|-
TGTGCCAGCAGCCTGGCGTTCGGGGAAGAGACCCAGTACTTC
CASSLAFGEETQYF
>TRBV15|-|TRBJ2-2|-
TGTGCCACCAGCAGAGATACGGGTTGGGCCGGGGAGCTGTTTTTT
CATSRDTGWAGELFF
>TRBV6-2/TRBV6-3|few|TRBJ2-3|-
TGTGCCAGCAGTTACAGGGTATCCGCAGATACGCAGTATTTT
CASSYRVSADTQYF
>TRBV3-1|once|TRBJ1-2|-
TGTGCCAGCAGCCCCACCAAGGGCAGCGCCCTTGGCTACACCTTC
CASSPTKGSALGYTF
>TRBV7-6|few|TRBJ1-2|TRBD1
TGTGCCAGCATCCAGTCGGCAGGGGGCTCTTATGGCTACACCTTC
CASIQSAGGSYGYTF
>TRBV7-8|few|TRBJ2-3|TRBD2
TGTGCCAGCAGCCTAGATGGAGCGGGAAGCACAGATACGCAGTATTTT
CASSLDGAGSTDTQYF
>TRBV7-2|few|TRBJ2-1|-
TGTGCCAGCAGCTTATTTCATCGGGTAGACAATGAGCAGTTCTTC
CASSLFHRVDNEQFF
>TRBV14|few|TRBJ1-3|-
TGTGCCAGCAGCCAAGCATCTGGACCTGGAAACACCATATATTTT
CASSQASGPGNTIYF
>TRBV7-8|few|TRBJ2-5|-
TGTGCCAGCAGCTTAGCCTCGGGCAACCTACAAGGGACCCAGTACTTC
CASSLASGNLQGTQYF
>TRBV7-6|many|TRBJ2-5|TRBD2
TGTGCCAGCACCCGAACCGGGGCGGGAGGGGAGTACCAAGAGACCCAGTACTTC
CASTRTGAGGEYQETQYF
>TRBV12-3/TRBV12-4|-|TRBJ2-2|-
TGTGCCAGCAACGGGGTGAACACCGGGGAGCTGTTTTTT
CASNGVNTGELFF
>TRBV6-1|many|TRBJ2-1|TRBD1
TGTGCCAGCAGTTTCGCCCCCGGGACAGGTCCCTACTCCTACAATGAGCAGTTCTTC
CASSFAPGTGPYSYNEQFF
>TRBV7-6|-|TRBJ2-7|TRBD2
TGTGCCAGCAGCTTATACATGGTAGCAGGGCGGGAGGTCCCCTACGAGCAGTACTTC
CASSLYMVAGREVPYEQYF
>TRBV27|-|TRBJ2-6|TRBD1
TGTGCCAGCAGTTGGGACAGGGGATCTGGGGCCAACGTCCTGACTTTC
CASSWDRGSGANVLTF
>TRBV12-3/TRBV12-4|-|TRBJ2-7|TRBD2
TGTGCCAGCAGCTTCCAAACTAGCGGGAGTCTTTACGAGCAGTACTTC
CASSFQTSGSLYEQYF
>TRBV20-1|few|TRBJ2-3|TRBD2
TGCAGTGCGCTATCTAGCGGGAGGGCCCTGGATACGCAGTATTTT
CSALSSGRALDTQYF
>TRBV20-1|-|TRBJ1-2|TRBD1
TGCAGTGTCCGACGGGACAGGACGTTGTATGGCTACACCTTC
CSVRRDRTLYGYTF
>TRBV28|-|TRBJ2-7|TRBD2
TGTGCCAGCAGCGGCACTAGCGTAGGATACTTC
CASSGTSVGYF
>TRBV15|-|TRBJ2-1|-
TGTGCCACCAGCAGAGATCGGAACTACCACAATGAGCAGTTCTTC
CATSRDRNYHNEQFF
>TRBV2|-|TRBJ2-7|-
TGTGCCAGCAGACGTCGGATAACGGAGTACTACGAGCAGTACTTC
CASRRRITEYYEQYF
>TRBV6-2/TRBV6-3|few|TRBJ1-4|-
TGTGCCAGCAGTTACCTTGGGATTGCAACTAATGAAAAACTGTTTTTT
CASSYLGIATNEKLFF
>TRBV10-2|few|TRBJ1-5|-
TGCGCCAGCAGCCCGACAGGAATGAATCAGCCCCAGCATTTT
CASSPTGMNQPQHF
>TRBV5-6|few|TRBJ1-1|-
TGTGCCAGCAGCTTTGACCGAAGGTCATCCCCCACTGAAGCTTTCTTT
CASSFDRRSSPTEAFF
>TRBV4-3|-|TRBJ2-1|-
TGCGCCAGCAGCGGGGCGACGGACAATGAGCAGTTCTTC
CASSGATDNEQFF
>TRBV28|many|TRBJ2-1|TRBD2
TGTGCCAGCAGTTTAACCCTTCTAGCGGGAGTCCCCAATGAGCAGTTCTTC
CASSLTLLAGVPNEQFF
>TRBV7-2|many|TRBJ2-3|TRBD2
TGTGCCAGCAGCCTCGCCTCCAGCGGGAGGGCAAGGGATACGCAGTATTTT
CASSLASSGRARDTQYF
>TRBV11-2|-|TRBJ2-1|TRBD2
TGTGCCAGCAGCTTATCCGGCAGAGGTAGCGGGATTTTCGATGAGCAGTTCTTC
CASSLSGRGSGIFDEQFF
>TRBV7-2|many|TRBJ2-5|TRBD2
TGTGCCAGCAGCTTAGGACTAGCGGGAGCCGGGACCCAGTACTTC
CASSLGLAGAGTQYF
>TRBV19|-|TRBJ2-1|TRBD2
TGTGCCAGCCGACCTGGGACTAGCGGGAGTGATGAGCAGTTCTTC
CASRPGTSGSDEQFF
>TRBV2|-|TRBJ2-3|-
TGTGCCAGCAGTGAAGAGGGAAGCAGCACAGATACGCAGTATTTT
CASSEEGSSTDTQYF
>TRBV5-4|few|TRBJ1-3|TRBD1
TGTGCCAGCAGCTTGGAGGGACAGGGATCGGCAAACACCATATATTTT
CASSLEGQGSANTIYF
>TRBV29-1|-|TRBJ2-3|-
TGCAGCCCTCGGGTGGGGGCCACAGATACGCAGTATTTT
CSPRVGATDTQYF
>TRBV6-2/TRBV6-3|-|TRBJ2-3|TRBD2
TGTGCCAGCAGCTCACGGACTAGCGTCGATACGCAGTATTTT
CASSSRTSVDTQYF
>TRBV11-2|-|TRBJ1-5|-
TGTGCCAGCAGCTTAGGGGCCCGACGCAATCAGCCCCAGCATTTT
CASSLGARRNQPQHF